One sample yielded the 8 T cell receptor beta chains listed below, sequenced in a study of blood T cell repertoires in COVID-19. Sequencing was performed with immunoSEQ multiplex PCR; in TCRdb, only in-frame clones are kept and a portion is missing. The sample consists of around 140,000 clones, about nine tenths of them appearing once. The sample consisted of PBMCs or T cells enriched from blood (not recorded which). Every receptor here comes from a woman aged 40 to 50 who had been exposed to COVID-19.

This sequence joins TRBV5-1 and TRBJ2-5; D uncertain. The V gene lost 0 bases and the J gene lost 5 bases, with 8 bases spanning the gap. Per the germline V gene, CDR1 is SGHRS and CDR2 is YFSETQ. This CDR3 spans 13 amino acids. CDR3 sequence (DNA): TGCGCCAGCAGCTTGGGAGCGAGGGAGACCCAGTACTTC. Residues: CASSLGARETQYF.

V gene TRBV29-1 combines with J gene TRBJ1-5, with 7 bases that match TRBD1. CDR3 length: 13 residues. V lost 4 bases, J lost 5 bases, and 5 bases stayed unmatched. Germline V CDR1 and CDR2: SQVTM, ANQGSEA. CDR3 sequence reads: CSVAWDSYQPQHF. For the CDR3, the DNA is TGCAGCGTTGCATGGGACAGTTATCAGCCCCAGCATTTT.

The chain recombines TRBV19 with TRBJ2-7; TRBD2 agrees at 14 bases. The CDR3 has 17 residues. The trim removed 7 bases at V and 2 bases at J, leaving 10 bases unmatched. Germline values: CDR1 LNHDA, CDR2 SQIVND (reference sequence). The CDR3 DNA reads TGTGCCAGTACCTGGGGGACTAGCGGGAGTTTCCCCTACGAGCAGTACTTC. This sequence encodes CASTWGTSGSFPYEQYF.

The CDR3 loop reads CASSYTTGGASGELFF. In nucleotides, the CDR3 is TGTGCCAGCAGTTACACGACAGGGGGCGCGTCCGGGGAGCTGTTTTTT. The chain employs TRBV6-5 and TRBJ2-2; 10 bases align to TRBD1. Germline trimming cut 2 bases from V and 6 bases from J; bases unmatched to any gene: 6. Germline V lookup: CDR1 MNHEY, CDR2 SVGAGI. The CDR3 length is 16 residues.

The rearrangement links TRBV4-3 to TRBJ2-2; 8 nucleotides line up with TRBD2. V shed 3 bases, J shed 7 bases, and the junction held 7 bases outside the gene matches. The V gene's germline CDR1 is LGHNA and CDR2 YSLEER. CDR3 length: 15 amino acids. The CDR3 nucleotides are TGCGCCAGCAGCCAGTCGGGAGGGCCGGTCGGGGAGCTGTTTTTT. Its protein is CASSQSGGPVGELFF.

This chain links TRBV11-3 with TRBJ2-1; D may be TRBD1 (5 bases). CDR1 and CDR2 from the germline V gene are SGHNT and YENEEA. The CDR3 extends over 13 amino acids. Trimming cost V 3 bases and J 4 bases, with 7 bases left between them. The CDR3 region has the DNA TGTGCCAGCAGCTTGACAGTTTACAATGAGCAGTTCTTC. This encodes CASSLTVYNEQFF.

The chain combines TRBV5-4 with TRBJ1-1; 8 bases agree with TRBD1. This CDR3 region has 15 residues. The V gene's germline CDR1 is SGHNT and CDR2 YYREEE (reference sequence). V lost 4 bases and J lost 4; bases outside the gene matches: 9. CDR3 residues: CASSPQMTGATEAFF. The CDR3 coding sequence is TGTGCCAGCAGCCCCCAAATGACAGGGGCCACTGAAGCTTTCTTT.

J is TRBJ2-5 and V is TRBV10-1; tentatively, D is TRBD1 (6 bases). The CDR3 covers 14 residues. CDR1 WNHNN and CDR2 SYGVQD come from the germline V gene (reference sequence). Between the trimmed V and J ends, which lost 4 bases and 5 bases, there was a span of 14 bases. As DNA, the CDR3 is TGCGCCAGCAGTGTAGGGGGTGTAGGGGAGACCCAGTACTTC. Its protein product is CASSVGGVGETQYF.